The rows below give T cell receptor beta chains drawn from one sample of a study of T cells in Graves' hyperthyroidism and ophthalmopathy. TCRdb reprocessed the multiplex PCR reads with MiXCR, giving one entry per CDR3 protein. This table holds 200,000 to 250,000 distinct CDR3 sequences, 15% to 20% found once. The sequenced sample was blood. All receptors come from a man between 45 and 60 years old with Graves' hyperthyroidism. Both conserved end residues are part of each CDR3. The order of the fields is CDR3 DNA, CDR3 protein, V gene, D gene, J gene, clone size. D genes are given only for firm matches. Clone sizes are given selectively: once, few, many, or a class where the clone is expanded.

CDR3nt: TGTGCCAGTAAGAGCGGGAGGGCCGACGGGGAGCTGTTTTTT
CDR3aa: CASKSGRADGELFF
v_gene: TRBV19
d_gene: TRBD2
j_gene: TRBJ2-2
abundance: few

CDR3nt: TGTGCCAGCAGCTTAGGAGGCAGGACTAATCCGGGCTACACCTTC
CDR3aa: CASSLGGRTNPGYTF
v_gene: TRBV7-9
d_gene: -
j_gene: TRBJ1-2
abundance: once

CDR3nt: TGTGCCAGCAGCCCCCTTTCGCCGGATCCAGGCATTCAGTACTTC
CDR3aa: CASSPLSPDPGIQYF
v_gene: TRBV28
d_gene: -
j_gene: TRBJ2-4
abundance: many

CDR3nt: TGTGCCAGCAGTGGTTTGACAGGGGCCTACGAGCAGTACTTC
CDR3aa: CASSGLTGAYEQYF
v_gene: TRBV6-1
d_gene: TRBD1
j_gene: TRBJ2-7
abundance: few

CDR3nt: TGTGCCATCAGTGAGCCGGATAGAATTGACAGGGTATACGAGCAGTACTTC
CDR3aa: CAISEPDRIDRVYEQYF
v_gene: TRBV10-3
d_gene: TRBD1
j_gene: TRBJ2-7
abundance: many

CDR3nt: TGTGCCAGCAGTTACAACAGGGACACTGAAGCTTTCTTT
CDR3aa: CASSYNRDTEAFF
v_gene: TRBV6-6
d_gene: -
j_gene: TRBJ1-1
abundance: -

CDR3nt: TGTGCCAGCAGCGCCAGGATGGTAGAGACCCAGTACTTC
CDR3aa: CASSARMVETQYF
v_gene: TRBV11-3
d_gene: -
j_gene: TRBJ2-5
abundance: many

CDR3nt: TGCGCCAGCAGCCGCATAACAGGGTCCTACAATGAGCAGTTCTTC
CDR3aa: CASSRITGSYNEQFF
v_gene: TRBV5-1
d_gene: -
j_gene: TRBJ2-1
abundance: few

CDR3nt: TGCGCCAGCAGCCGGGGGCGACAGGGGGGCAATCAGCCCCAGCATTTT
CDR3aa: CASSRGRQGGNQPQHF
v_gene: TRBV4-1
d_gene: TRBD1
j_gene: TRBJ1-5
abundance: -

CDR3nt: TGTGCCAGCATGGCGGGGGAAGCAACTAATGAAAAACTGTTTTTT
CDR3aa: CASMAGEATNEKLFF
v_gene: TRBV6-1
d_gene: -
j_gene: TRBJ1-4
abundance: -

CDR3nt: TGTGCCAGCAGTGTGGGACGGAACACCGGGGAGCTGTTTTTT
CDR3aa: CASSVGRNTGELFF
v_gene: TRBV2
d_gene: -
j_gene: TRBJ2-2
abundance: many

CDR3nt: TGTGCCAGCAGCCTCGCAGGGGCCAATAACTATGGCTACACCTTC
CDR3aa: CASSLAGANNYGYTF
v_gene: TRBV27
d_gene: -
j_gene: TRBJ1-2
abundance: many

CDR3nt: TGCGCCAGCAGCTTGGCTGCTAGCGCAAACACCGGGGAGCTGTTTTTT
CDR3aa: CASSLAASANTGELFF
v_gene: TRBV5-1
d_gene: -
j_gene: TRBJ2-2
abundance: -

CDR3nt: TGCAGCGTTGACAGGGGGCACACCGGGGAGCTGTTTTTT
CDR3aa: CSVDRGHTGELFF
v_gene: TRBV29-1
d_gene: TRBD1
j_gene: TRBJ2-2
abundance: -

CDR3nt: TGTGCCAGCAGCTCGCTAAGGCGGGAGGGCCGAGGCAATGAGCAGTTCTTC
CDR3aa: CASSSLRREGRGNEQFF
v_gene: TRBV3-1
d_gene: TRBD2
j_gene: TRBJ2-1
abundance: -

CDR3nt: TGCAGTGCTAGAGCCCGCCAGGTTGGGGCCTATGGCTACACCTTC
CDR3aa: CSARARQVGAYGYTF
v_gene: TRBV20-1
d_gene: -
j_gene: TRBJ1-2
abundance: many

CDR3nt: TGTGCCAGTACTCAAGCTCTGGGGACTGAAGCTTTCTTT
CDR3aa: CASTQALGTEAFF
v_gene: TRBV19
d_gene: -
j_gene: TRBJ1-1
abundance: few

CDR3nt: TGCGCCAGCAGCCCAATGACTAGTCCAGATACGCAGTATTTT
CDR3aa: CASSPMTSPDTQYF
v_gene: TRBV4-1
d_gene: -
j_gene: TRBJ2-3
abundance: few

CDR3nt: TGCGCCAGCAGCGCGGGTCTCGGGACTAGCGCCGCCTACGAGCAGTACTTC
CDR3aa: CASSAGLGTSAAYEQYF
v_gene: TRBV5-1
d_gene: TRBD2
j_gene: TRBJ2-7
abundance: many

CDR3nt: TGTGCCAGCAGTGAGACTAGGTCAGATACGCAGTATTTT
CDR3aa: CASSETRSDTQYF
v_gene: TRBV2
d_gene: -
j_gene: TRBJ2-3
abundance: many

CDR3nt: TGTGCCAGCAGTTTATTAGGGACGGGGTATGGCTACACCTTC
CDR3aa: CASSLLGTGYGYTF
v_gene: TRBV28
d_gene: -
j_gene: TRBJ1-2
abundance: many

CDR3nt: TGCAGTGCTAGAGATCTAAGAGGACAGTCTTATCAGCCCCAGCATTTT
CDR3aa: CSARDLRGQSYQPQHF
v_gene: TRBV20-1
d_gene: -
j_gene: TRBJ1-5
abundance: -

CDR3nt: TGTGCCAGCAGCCCCTGGACTAGCGGGAGCTACGAGCAGTACTTC
CDR3aa: CASSPWTSGSYEQYF
v_gene: TRBV7-8
d_gene: TRBD2
j_gene: TRBJ2-7
abundance: many

CDR3nt: TGTGCCAGCACCCTGGCCTCATCCTACGAGCAGTACTTC
CDR3aa: CASTLASSYEQYF
v_gene: TRBV6-1
d_gene: -
j_gene: TRBJ2-7
abundance: once

CDR3nt: TGTGCCAGCAGCGTATTAGCGGGAGTAGATACGCAGTATTTT
CDR3aa: CASSVLAGVDTQYF
v_gene: TRBV9
d_gene: TRBD2
j_gene: TRBJ2-3
abundance: -

CDR3nt: TGTGCCAGCAGTGGGGGGGTCTCAAGCACAGATACGCAGTATTTT
CDR3aa: CASSGGVSSTDTQYF
v_gene: TRBV11-3
d_gene: TRBD2
j_gene: TRBJ2-3
abundance: -

CDR3nt: TGTGCCTGGAGTGTACTAGTTAGGGGCACCGGGGAGCTGTTTTTT
CDR3aa: CAWSVLVRGTGELFF
v_gene: TRBV30
d_gene: -
j_gene: TRBJ2-2
abundance: many

CDR3nt: TGCGCCAGCAGCCAAGTCAGGTCCCCCCGCTCTGGAAACACCATATATTTT
CDR3aa: CASSQVRSPRSGNTIYF
v_gene: TRBV4-1
d_gene: -
j_gene: TRBJ1-3
abundance: -

CDR3nt: TGCGCCAGCAGCTCATCCGGGACAGGGAATGTTGGCTACACCTTC
CDR3aa: CASSSSGTGNVGYTF
v_gene: TRBV5-1
d_gene: TRBD1
j_gene: TRBJ1-2
abundance: few

CDR3nt: TGTGCCAGCTCACCACTCGAGACAGGCTCTCTCTCTGGAAACACCATATATTTT
CDR3aa: CASSPLETGSLSGNTIYF
v_gene: TRBV18
d_gene: -
j_gene: TRBJ1-3
abundance: -

CDR3nt: TGCGCCAGCAGCTTGTCCCTAGCGGGAGGGGGCACAGATACGCAGTATTTT
CDR3aa: CASSLSLAGGGTDTQYF
v_gene: TRBV5-1
d_gene: TRBD2
j_gene: TRBJ2-3
abundance: many

CDR3nt: TGTGCCAGCAGCCCGATTATCCAACAGGGCCCTACTAGCGGGAGCCCGACAGATACGCAGTATTTT
CDR3aa: CASSPIIQQGPTSGSPTDTQYF
v_gene: TRBV28
d_gene: TRBD2
j_gene: TRBJ2-3
abundance: many

CDR3nt: TGTGCCTGGAGGGGACTAGCGGGAAGGTCCTACGAGCAGTACTTC
CDR3aa: CAWRGLAGRSYEQYF
v_gene: TRBV30
d_gene: TRBD2
j_gene: TRBJ2-7
abundance: -

CDR3nt: TGTGCCAGCAGAGTTGACCCGAGCTCCTACGAGCAGTACTTC
CDR3aa: CASRVDPSSYEQYF
v_gene: TRBV7-2
d_gene: -
j_gene: TRBJ2-7
abundance: many

CDR3nt: TGTGCCAGCAGTTTCGATCTCGTGGGTACTAACATGAACACTGAAGCTTTCTTT
CDR3aa: CASSFDLVGTNMNTEAFF
v_gene: TRBV28
d_gene: -
j_gene: TRBJ1-1
abundance: many

CDR3nt: TGCAGTGCTAGAGCCCAAACAGGGACGAACACCGGGGAGCTGTTTTTT
CDR3aa: CSARAQTGTNTGELFF
v_gene: TRBV20-1
d_gene: -
j_gene: TRBJ2-2
abundance: many

CDR3nt: TGTGCCAGCAGCTTTCCGGACAGGGGGATAGATGAGCAGTTCTTC
CDR3aa: CASSFPDRGIDEQFF
v_gene: TRBV7-2
d_gene: TRBD1
j_gene: TRBJ2-1
abundance: many

CDR3nt: TGTGCCAGCAGCCAGGATCTAGAGACTAGCGCCGCCCGGTACTTC
CDR3aa: CASSQDLETSAARYF
v_gene: TRBV4-2
d_gene: TRBD2
j_gene: TRBJ2-5
abundance: -

CDR3nt: TGTGCCAGCATTAATTTCGGCGTCCAAGAGACCCAGTACTTC
CDR3aa: CASINFGVQETQYF
v_gene: TRBV5-8
d_gene: -
j_gene: TRBJ2-5
abundance: -

CDR3nt: TGTGCCAGCAGTTTATTTGGGCCATCGAACACCGGGGAGCTGTTTTTT
CDR3aa: CASSLFGPSNTGELFF
v_gene: TRBV27
d_gene: -
j_gene: TRBJ2-2
abundance: many

CDR3nt: TGTGCCAGCAGATCTGACAGGGGTTTAACAGATACGCAGTATTTT
CDR3aa: CASRSDRGLTDTQYF
v_gene: TRBV7-2
d_gene: TRBD1
j_gene: TRBJ2-3
abundance: -

CDR3nt: TGTGCCAGCAGCCAAGAAACAGGGGACAATGAGCAGTTCTTC
CDR3aa: CASSQETGDNEQFF
v_gene: TRBV3-1
d_gene: TRBD1
j_gene: TRBJ2-1
abundance: many

CDR3nt: TGTGCCAGCAGTAAGGCCTACGAGCAGTACTTC
CDR3aa: CASSKAYEQYF
v_gene: TRBV6-1
d_gene: -
j_gene: TRBJ2-7
abundance: many

CDR3nt: TGCAGTGCTAGAGATTACAAAGCGGGAGCCTACAATGAGCAGTACTTC
CDR3aa: CSARDYKAGAYNEQYF
v_gene: TRBV20-1
d_gene: TRBD2
j_gene: TRBJ2-7
abundance: -

CDR3nt: TGCGCCAGCAGCCAAGATGGGAAGGCGTACTTC
CDR3aa: CASSQDGKAYF
v_gene: TRBV4-1
d_gene: -
j_gene: TRBJ2-5
abundance: many

CDR3nt: TGTGCCAGTAGGGTAGGACAGGCCTCCTACGAGCAGTACTTC
CDR3aa: CASRVGQASYEQYF
v_gene: TRBV19
d_gene: TRBD1
j_gene: TRBJ2-7
abundance: -

CDR3nt: TGTGCCAGTAGTATAGGGACCTCCGCGGGGGACGAGCAGTACTTC
CDR3aa: CASSIGTSAGDEQYF
v_gene: TRBV19
d_gene: TRBD2
j_gene: TRBJ2-7
abundance: -

CDR3nt: TGTGCCAGCAGTTTGTTAGGGTATCTTGTCACCGGGGAGCTGTTTTTT
CDR3aa: CASSLLGYLVTGELFF
v_gene: TRBV27
d_gene: -
j_gene: TRBJ2-2
abundance: few

CDR3nt: TGTGCCAGCAGTTGGTTGGGACTAGCGGGATTCTACGAGCAGTACTTC
CDR3aa: CASSWLGLAGFYEQYF
v_gene: TRBV28
d_gene: TRBD2
j_gene: TRBJ2-7
abundance: many

CDR3nt: TGCAGCGTTGATTGGGGGGAAGCTTTCTTT
CDR3aa: CSVDWGEAFF
v_gene: TRBV29-1
d_gene: -
j_gene: TRBJ1-1
abundance: few

CDR3nt: TGTGCCAGCAGCCAAGGGGGCACAGATACGCAGTATTTT
CDR3aa: CASSQGGTDTQYF
v_gene: TRBV3-1
d_gene: -
j_gene: TRBJ2-3
abundance: many

CDR3nt: TGTGCCAGCAGCCCCAACTTAGCCCGCTACGAGCAGTACTTC
CDR3aa: CASSPNLARYEQYF
v_gene: TRBV7-2
d_gene: -
j_gene: TRBJ2-7
abundance: many

CDR3nt: TGTGCCAGCAGCTTGGGCGTGGACATCACAGATACGCAGTATTTT
CDR3aa: CASSLGVDITDTQYF
v_gene: TRBV5-5
d_gene: -
j_gene: TRBJ2-3
abundance: once

CDR3nt: TGCGCCAGCAGCGAGGCGAGGGGGGAATTGCATGGCTACACCTTC
CDR3aa: CASSEARGELHGYTF
v_gene: TRBV5-1
d_gene: -
j_gene: TRBJ1-2
abundance: many

CDR3nt: TGTGCCAGCAGCAGAGCGGACAGGCGCACAGATACGCAGTATTTT
CDR3aa: CASSRADRRTDTQYF
v_gene: TRBV9
d_gene: TRBD1
j_gene: TRBJ2-3
abundance: -

CDR3nt: TGTGCCATCAGGGGGGGTCTCAGCAACGACGGCTACGAGCAGTACTTC
CDR3aa: CAIRGGLSNDGYEQYF
v_gene: TRBV10-3
d_gene: -
j_gene: TRBJ2-7
abundance: -

CDR3nt: TGCGCCAGCAGCTTGGTGGGGGCAGGAACTGAAGCTTTCTTT
CDR3aa: CASSLVGAGTEAFF
v_gene: TRBV5-1
d_gene: -
j_gene: TRBJ1-1
abundance: -